The 27 T cell receptor beta chains presented below share a single source sample, sequenced in a study of cytomegalovirus exposure and HLA in healthy donors. Primers: 60 Vbeta forward and 13 Jbeta reverse. Sequencing used immunoSEQ multiplex PCR; TCRdb keeps in-frame clones, though not all of them. This sample yields 150,000 to 200,000 clones, of which around 81% are seen a single time; around 5.4% belongs to the top ten. Sequenced sample: PBMCs. These receptors originate from a man aged 40-50 years in good health and CMV-seronegative.

The chain links TRBV7-9 to TRBJ2-1, with no clear D. CDR3 length equals 12 residues. Per the germline V gene, CDR1 is SEHNR and CDR2 is FQNEAQ (reference sequence). The V gene lost 2 bases and the J gene lost 9 bases, with 8 bases spanning the gap. This CDR3 reads CASSLTEFEQFF. In nucleotides, the CDR3 is TGTGCCAGCAGCTTAACCGAGTTTGAGCAGTTCTTC.

This clone was observed a few times. The chain couples TRBV11-1 to TRBJ2-7, with D perhaps matching TRBD2 (6 bases). CDR3 size: 15 residues. Germline CDR1 reads SGHAT; CDR2 reads FQDESV (reference sequence). With 0 bases removed from V and 1 base from J, the gap between germline ends came to 10 bases. The CDR3 sequence: CASSLAVGGSYEQYF. The CDR3 DNA follows: TGTGCCAGCAGCTTAGCGGTAGGAGGGTCCTACGAGCAGTACTTC.

This rearrangement joins TRBV6-5 to TRBJ2-7, with D uncertain. V shed 0 bases and J shed 2 bases, with 14 bases lying between them. CDR3 size: 16 residues. Germline V gene sequence: CDR1 MNHEY, CDR2 SVGAGI. The CDR3 DNA follows: TGTGCCAGCAGTTACTCCAGGCAGTACCCTACCTACGAGCAGTACTTC. This translates into CASSYSRQYPTYEQYF.

This chain uses TRBV27 with TRBJ2-3; D gene uncertain. The CDR3 sequence is 13 residues long. Germline CDR1 is MNHEY and CDR2 is SMNVEV (reference sequence). The V end was cut by 6 bases, the J end by 1 base, with 8 bases between. In DNA form, the CDR3 reads TGTGCCAGCAGGTCGCGAGGCACAGATACGCAGTATTTT. It translates to CASRSRGTDTQYF.

This sequence joins TRBV9 and TRBJ1-1; TRBD1 aligns across 7 bases. V dropped 3 bases and J dropped 11; count of bases not matched to a gene: 13. Germline V gives CDR1 SGDLS, CDR2 YYNGEE. This CDR3 has 14 residues. The CDR3, as DNA: TGTGCCAGCAGCGCTCCACCGACAGGGTACGAGGCTTTCTTT. Its protein product is CASSAPPTGYEAFF.

The chain is built from TRBV19 and TRBJ2-5, with no clear D. The CDR3 totals 13 residues. CDR1 is LNHDA and CDR2 is SQIVND in the germline V gene (reference sequence). V was shortened by 6 bases and J by 5 bases, with 13 bases between the two germline ends. CDR3 nucleotide sequence: TGTGCCAGTAGCCCCTCTAGTTCGGAGACCCAGTACTTC. It translates to CASSPSSSETQYF.

This chain joins TRBV6-6 and TRBJ2-3, with D unclear. The germline V gene has CDR1 MNHNY and CDR2 SVGAGI (reference sequence). V lost 6 bases and J 2 bases, leaving 12 bases between the germline ends. The CDR3 has 14 amino acids. This chain's CDR3 is CASSHELDTDTQYF. The CDR3, as DNA: TGTGCCAGCAGCCACGAGCTTGACACAGATACGCAGTATTTT.

This clone appeared a few times. The rearrangement uses TRBV5-4 and TRBJ2-3, with 9 bases identical to TRBD1. This CDR3 is 15 amino acids long. The germline V gene encodes CDR1 SGHNT and CDR2 YYREEE (reference sequence). V trimming: 2 bases; J trimming: 2 bases; junction bases outside the gene matches: 3. CDR3 loop: CASSFNRGPTDTQYF. As DNA, the CDR3 is TGTGCCAGCAGCTTTAACAGGGGGCCCACAGATACGCAGTATTTT. Based on the CDR3 plus reference TRBV5-4 and TRBJ2-3, the full variable domain is ETGVTQSPTHLIKTRGQQVTLRCSSQSGHNTVSWYQQALGQGPQFIFQYYREEENGRGNFPPRFSGLQFPNYSSELNVNALELDDSALYLCASSFNRGPTDTQYFGPGTRLTVL.

The CDR3 DNA reads as TGTGCCAGCTCACCGGGGGGGACAGGTGGAAACACCATATATTTT. Residues: CASSPGGTGGNTIYF. The chain joins TRBV18 to TRBJ1-3; TRBD1 matches at 8 bases. The CDR3 consists of 15 residues. Germline V gene data show CDR1 as KGHSH and CDR2 as LQKENI. Germline trimming cut 3 bases from V and 3 bases from J; bases unmatched to any gene: 4.

CDR3 sequence (DNA): TGTGCCAGCAGCGTAGTCCGGGGGTGTATCCAAGAGACCCAGTACTTC. Protein: CASSVVRGCIQETQYF. The rearrangement joins TRBV9 to TRBJ2-5, with a tentative D call TRBD2 (6 bases). The V end was cut by 0 bases, the J end by 1 base, with 13 bases between. Per the germline V gene, CDR1 is SGDLS and CDR2 is YYNGEE. The CDR3 contains 16 residues. The full variable domain, with the rest looked up from reference TRBV9 and TRBJ2-5, is DSGVTQTPKHLITATGQRVTLRCSPRSGDLSVYWYQQSLDQGLQFLIQYYNGEERAKGNILERFSAQQFPDLHSELNLSSLELGDSALYFCASSVVRGCIQETQYFGPGTRLLVL.

This clone occurred a few times. The chain recombines TRBV14 with TRBJ1-2, with D unclear. This CDR3 has 16 residues. Deletions cut 0 bases from V and 4 bases from J, with 15 bases between. The germline CDR1 and CDR2 sequences are SGHDN and FVKESK. The CDR3 DNA follows: TGTGCCAGCAGCCAAGATGCGCAGGCGTCGTTCTATGGCTACACCTTC. This sequence encodes CASSQDAQASFYGYTF.

The V gene is TRBV18, the J gene TRBJ2-7, with a possible D match to TRBD2 (5 bases). From germline, CDR1 is KGHSH and CDR2 LQKENI. The CDR3 loop spans 16 amino acids. The ends were cut back, 2 bases at V and 2 bases at J, with 16 bases in the middle. This chain's CDR3 is CASSPVVTTGAYEQYF. The CDR3, as DNA: TGTGCCAGCTCACCAGTCGTGACTACCGGTGCCTACGAGCAGTACTTC.

The chain employs TRBV11-2 and TRBJ2-7; D is possibly TRBD2 (5 bases). V was trimmed by 0 bases and J by 2 bases, leaving 11 bases between them. CDR1 and CDR2 from the germline V gene are SGHAT and FQNNGV. The CDR3 is 15 residues long. DNA of the CDR3: TGTGCCAGCAGCTTAGATCGGGGAGTCACCTACGAGCAGTACTTC. Translation gives CASSLDRGVTYEQYF.

This rearrangement joins TRBV10-3 to TRBJ1-2, with D possibly matching TRBD1 (5 bases). Trimming removed 8 bases at V and 0 bases at J, with 13 bases between. Germline V gives CDR1 ENHRY, CDR2 SYGVKD. The CDR3 length is 14 residues. CDR3 coding DNA: TGTGCCATCGGGGGACTGATTTCTAACTATGGCTACACCTTC. This sequence encodes CAIGGLISNYGYTF.

The gene calls are TRBV7-6 and TRBJ2-7; TRBD1 might be the D (6 bases). Germline loops: CDR1 SGHVS, CDR2 FNYEAQ. Trimming took 1 base from V and 2 from J, leaving 12 bases between them. The CDR3 has 15 amino acids. The CDR3 here is CASSLGGHRAYEQYF. In nucleotides, the CDR3 is TGTGCCAGCAGCTTAGGGGGGCACAGGGCCTACGAGCAGTACTTC.

This clone was seen a few times. The rearrangement links TRBV7-6 to TRBJ2-1; weak D call: TRBD1 (6 bases). The V and J ends lost 4 bases and 5 bases respectively, with 15 bases between them. The germline gives CDR1 SGHVS, CDR2 FNYEAQ. The CDR3 length is 15 residues. The CDR3 coding sequence is TGTGCCAGCAGCTCCACAGGGAATCCCCACAATGAGCAGTTCTTC. Amino acids: CASSSTGNPHNEQFF.

This clone has a single count. This chain links TRBV10-1 with TRBJ1-1, with 7 bases that match TRBD1. The CDR3 is 13 amino acids. The junction had 4 bases not matched to a gene; V was cut back by 8 bases and J by 1 base. Germline V gives CDR1 WNHNN, CDR2 SYGVQD (reference sequence). CDR3 protein: CASRQGPNTEAFF. As DNA, the CDR3 is TGCGCCAGCCGACAGGGCCCGAACACTGAAGCTTTCTTT.

The chain joins TRBV10-2 to TRBJ1-6; TRBD1 might be the D (6 bases). The V gene lost 3 bases and the J gene lost 10 bases, with 13 bases spanning the gap. The CDR3 sequence is 14 residues long. Germline V gene sequence: CDR1 WSHSY, CDR2 SAAADI. CDR3 sequence: CASSDLRGGSPLHF. The CDR3 DNA reads TGCGCCAGCAGTGACCTCAGGGGCGGATCACCCCTCCACTTT.

The V and J genes are TRBV2 and TRBJ1-5; 10 nucleotides match TRBD1. The CDR3 consists of 15 residues. CDR1 and CDR2 from the germline V gene are SNHLY and FYNNEI. The V gene end was trimmed by 7 bases and the J gene end by 5 bases; junction bases not matched to a gene: 8. This chain's CDR3 is CASTATGGAHQPQHF. The CDR3 nucleotides are TGTGCCAGCACCGCGACAGGGGGCGCGCATCAGCCCCAGCATTTT.

The chain links TRBV4-3 to TRBJ1-5, with 10 bases identical to TRBD1. The length of the CDR3 is 15 residues. Germline V gene sequence: CDR1 LGHNA, CDR2 YSLEER. Trimming took 3 bases from V and 5 from J; bases not matched to a gene: 4. CDR3 DNA: TGCGCCAGCAGCCAGGACAGGGGGACGGATCAGCCCCAGCATTTT. It specifies CASSQDRGTDQPQHF.

The chain employs TRBV9 and TRBJ2-1, with 7 positions matching TRBD1. CDR1 and CDR2 (germline): SGDLS, YYNGEE. The CDR3 contains 13 residues. V lost 3 bases to trimming and J lost 7 bases; unmatched junction nucleotides: 4. CDR3 in DNA: TGTGCCAGCAGCGGACAGGGTTGGAATGAGCAGTTCTTC. Translating it yields CASSGQGWNEQFF.

The chain joins TRBV5-6 to TRBJ2-2, with 9 bases identical to TRBD2. CDR1 SGHDT and CDR2 YYEEEE come from the germline V gene. V was pared by 1 base and J by 6 bases, with 10 bases of the junction left unmatched. This CDR3 spans 17 amino acids. The DNA of the CDR3 is TGTGCCAGCAGCTTGAATGGCGGGGGGGCGAGGGCCGGGGAGCTGTTTTTT. Translated, it gives CASSLNGGGARAGELFF.

The chain is built from TRBV10-3 and TRBJ1-2, with D unclear. Germline values: CDR1 ENHRY, CDR2 SYGVKD. The CDR3 totals 14 residues. Trimming removed 3 bases from V and 3 bases from J, with 11 bases in between. DNA of the CDR3: TGTGCCATCAGTGACCCGGGAGGGCACTATGGCTACACCTTC. The encoded protein is CAISDPGGHYGYTF.

This sequence joins TRBV7-9 and TRBJ2-5; unclear D gene. From germline, CDR1 is SEHNR and CDR2 FQNEAQ (reference sequence). There are 16 residues in the CDR3. Trimming stripped 3 bases from V and 2 bases from J, with 16 bases between. The CDR3 loop reads CASSFIARNLQETQYF. The CDR3 region has the DNA TGTGCCAGCAGCTTTATTGCCAGGAATTTACAAGAGACCCAGTACTTC. Combining the CDR3 with reference TRBV7-9 and TRBJ2-5 gives the whole variable domain DTGVSQNPRHKITKRGQNVTFRCDPISEHNRLYWYRQTLGQGPEFLTYFQNEAQLEKSRLLSDRFSAERPKGSFSTLEIQRTEQGDSAMYLCASSFIARNLQETQYFGPGTRLLVL.

V and J are TRBV6-5 and TRBJ1-1, with D uncertain. V was cut by 0 bases and J by 1 base, with 6 bases left in between. Germline lookup yields CDR1 MNHEY and CDR2 SVGAGI. This CDR3 spans 14 amino acids. The CDR3 loop is CASSYSHWNTEAFF. The CDR3 DNA reads TGTGCCAGCAGTTACTCCCATTGGAACACTGAAGCTTTCTTT.

In this sample, this clone turned up once. V usage is TRBV9 and J usage is TRBJ2-2; a possible D gene is TRBD2 (6 bases). The CDR3 contains 14 residues. Germline assignment: CDR1 SGDLS and CDR2 YYNGEE. The ends were cut back, 4 bases at V and 3 bases at J, with 10 bases in the middle. CDR3 residues: CASSSGLYTGELFF. The CDR3 nucleotides read TGTGCCAGCAGCTCGGGACTTTACACCGGGGAGCTGTTTTTT.

This clone has just a few counts. The rearrangement uses TRBV7-9 and TRBJ1-3; 7 positions agree with TRBD1. Germline V gives CDR1 SEHNR, CDR2 FQNEAQ (reference sequence). The CDR3 spans 15 residues. V gave up 1 base and J gave up 4 bases; unmatched junction bases: 4. Here the CDR3 DNA reads TGTGCCAGCAGCTTAGAAGGGGGCCTGGGAAACACCATATATTTT. Amino acid sequence: CASSLEGGLGNTIYF.